This entry concerns a single TCR beta chain. Germline CDR1 and CDR2: SGHNT and YENEEA. The CDR3 consists of 13 residues. The ends were cut back, 1 base at V and 4 bases at J, with 8 bases in the middle. Methods used by the authors: It was from reference gene primer amplification that nucleated cell counts were estimated. Clones were read by immunoSEQ multiplex PCR, and TCRdb kept only the in-frame ones, dropping some. V and J calls and clone size are copied from that table; D and trimming were computed from the DNA. This repertoire shows more than 110,000 clones, approximately 78% found once; its top ten account for roughly 3.9%. The data are from a study of blood T cell repertoires in COVID-19. Study information: Sites in the United States, Italy and Spain provided acute and convalescent COVID-19 samples. The cDNA or gDNA used as material had been derived from T cells, B-cell-depleted T cells, or PBMCs.

The sequence was collected from a woman over 75 with acute or convalescent COVID-19. This chain joins TRBV11-3 and TRBJ2-7; perhaps TRBD2 as D (6 bases). The sequenced sample was peripheral blood. CDR3 sequence reads: CASSLGSGYEQYF. The CDR3 DNA reads TGTGCCAGCAGCTTAGGTAGCGGTTACGAGCAGTACTTC.